Following are 6 T cell receptor beta chains from one sample sequenced in a study of T cell responses to AZD1222 COVID-19 vaccine. Assay used: immunoSEQ multiplex PCR; TCRdb lists only in-frame clones, some missing. The repertoire holds more than 150,000 clones, with less than 90% as singletons. This sample comprised peripheral blood, obtained after recovery from COVID-19. The receptors were sampled from an adult who had recovered from COVID-19.

The V gene is TRBV2, the J gene TRBJ1-1; 9 positions agree with TRBD1. The V gene's germline CDR1 is SNHLY and CDR2 FYNNEI. The CDR3 is 15 residues long. V lost 8 bases to trimming and J lost 2 bases; unmatched junction nucleotides: 9. The DNA for the CDR3 is TGTGCCAGCGCCCGGGACAGGGCGTATAACACTGAAGCTTTCTTT. This gives the protein CASARDRAYNTEAFF.

V usage is TRBV5-4 and J usage is TRBJ2-5; D gene ambiguous. The germline CDR1 and CDR2 sequences are SGHNT and YYREEE (reference sequence). The CDR3 totals 14 residues. V was pared by 0 bases and J by 9 bases, with 15 bases between. The CDR3 DNA follows: TGTGCCAGCAGCTTGGGAGCCCCGGGTTCGGCCCAGTACTTC. Translated, it gives CASSLGAPGSAQYF.

The chain combines TRBV25-1 with TRBJ2-5; D ambiguous. Germline V lookup: CDR1 MGHDK, CDR2 SYGVNS. The CDR3 contains 17 residues. Deletions cut 1 base from V and 0 bases from J, with 15 bases between. The CDR3, as DNA: TGTGCCAGCAGTGAATTGGGCTCGAGCAAGTACCAAGAGACCCAGTACTTC. It translates to CASSELGSSKYQETQYF. Combining the CDR3 with reference TRBV25-1 and TRBJ2-5 gives the whole variable domain EADIYQTPRYLVIGTGKKITLECSQTMGHDKMYWYQQDPGMELHLIHYSYGVNSTEKGDLSSESTVSRIRTEHFPLTLESARPSHTSQYLCASSELGSSKYQETQYFGPGTRLLVL.

This clone was observed a handful of times. CDR3 bases: TGCAGTGCTAGTCCCAGGGCGGATTCACCCCTCCACTTT. It codes for CSASPRADSPLHF. The chain uses TRBV20-1 and TRBJ1-6, with D possibly being TRBD1 (5 bases). V was pared by 3 bases and J by 8 bases, with 11 bases between. In germline, CDR1 is DFQATT, CDR2 SNEGSKA (reference sequence). The CDR3 covers 13 residues.

The chain carries TRBV6-5 and TRBJ1-1; 7 bases are shared with TRBD1. CDR1 is MNHEY and CDR2 is SVGAGI in the germline V gene. Unmatched junction bases numbered 5, after V lost 0 bases and J lost 4 bases. This CDR3 is 15 amino acids long. CDR3 DNA: TGTGCCAGCAGTTACTCGTCGGCAGGGGGCACTGAAGCTTTCTTT. Translated: CASSYSSAGGTEAFF.

CDR3 residues: CASSLQGGNSYEQYF. The CDR3 nucleotides are TGTGCCAGCAGCTTACAGGGGGGTAACTCCTACGAGCAGTACTTC. The J gene is TRBJ2-7, the V gene TRBV7-2; tentatively, D is TRBD1 (7 bases). Germline-derived CDR1 and CDR2 are SGHTA and FQGNSA. The V and J ends lost 2 bases and 0 bases respectively, with 11 bases between them. The CDR3 loop spans 15 amino acids.